Listed below are T cell receptor beta chains from one sample, sequenced in a study of CD8+ T cells in alopecia areata. The protocol was immunoSEQ multiplex PCR, while the TCRdb copy is restricted to in-frame clones and leaves out a portion. The sample includes fewer than 250,000 clones, roughly 60% seen only once; the top ten take approximately 1%. Here the sequenced sample was CD4+ T cells sorted from blood, taken at week 24, from a patient treated with tofacitinib. These receptors all come from a human donor with alopecia areata. Both conserved end residues are part of each CDR3. The D gene is left open where the match is weak. Size tells how often a clone was seen (once, few, many) or the class of an expanded clone, and some rows leave it out.

length: 12
J: TRBJ2-7
D: TRBD1
size: few
V: TRBV5-1
CDR3: CASSLQGDEQYF
DNA: TGCGCCAGCAGCTTACAGGGGGACGAGCAGTACTTC

length: 16
J: TRBJ2-4
D: NA
size: few
V: TRBV6-6
CDR3: CASSYIETLAKNIQYF
DNA: TGTGCCAGCAGTTACATCGAAACCCTAGCCAAAAACATTCAGTACTTC

length: 14
J: TRBJ1-2
D: NA
size: many
V: TRBV25-1
CDR3: CASSESGGVYGYTF
DNA: TGTGCCAGCAGTGAATCAGGAGGGGTCTATGGCTACACCTTC

length: 11
J: TRBJ1-2
D: NA
size: NA
V: TRBV29-1
CDR3: CSGKGLDGYTF
DNA: TGCAGCGGAAAGGGGCTCGATGGCTACACCTTC

length: 14
J: TRBJ2-3
D: NA
size: NA
V: TRBV6-5
CDR3: CATGWGVGTDTQYF
DNA: TGTGCGACCGGGTGGGGGGTAGGCACAGATACGCAGTATTTT

length: 11
J: TRBJ2-3
D: NA
size: few
V: TRBV29-1
CDR3: CSVRLGDTQYF
DNA: TGCAGCGTCCGACTCGGGGATACGCAGTATTTT

length: 16
J: TRBJ2-5
D: TRBD1
size: NA
V: TRBV5-4
CDR3: CASSFGDRGNQETQYF
DNA: TGTGCCAGCAGCTTTGGGGACAGGGGAAACCAAGAGACCCAGTACTTC

length: 14
J: TRBJ2-5
D: TRBD2
size: NA
V: TRBV2
CDR3: CASSGLASGETQYF
DNA: TGTGCCAGCAGTGGACTAGCGTCGGGAGAGACCCAGTACTTC

length: 11
J: TRBJ2-1
D: NA
size: NA
V: TRBV29-1
CDR3: CSVSILNEQFF
DNA: TGCAGCGTTAGTATATTGAATGAGCAGTTCTTC

length: 14
J: TRBJ2-3
D: NA
size: few
V: TRBV9
CDR3: CASSSTGTTDTQYF
DNA: TGTGCCAGCAGCTCGACCGGGACCACAGATACGCAGTATTTT

length: 13
J: TRBJ1-4
D: TRBD1
size: NA
V: TRBV30
CDR3: CAWSRQGGEKLFF
DNA: TGTGCCTGGAGTAGACAGGGTGGTGAAAAACTGTTTTTT

length: 14
J: TRBJ1-2
D: TRBD1
size: NA
V: TRBV6-1
CDR3: CASSEGTGVESYTF
DNA: TGTGCCAGCAGTGAAGGGACAGGGGTAGAAAGCTACACCTTC

length: 18
J: TRBJ2-1
D: TRBD2
size: few
V: TRBV5-1
CDR3: CASSSGLAGVSSYNEQFF
DNA: TGCGCCAGCAGCTCCGGACTAGCGGGGGTTAGCTCCTACAATGAGCAGTTCTTC

length: 12
J: TRBJ2-1
D: NA
size: few
V: TRBV10-3
CDR3: CAISEEGYEQFF
DNA: TGTGCCATCAGTGAGGAGGGGTATGAGCAGTTCTTC

length: 15
J: TRBJ1-1
D: TRBD1
size: once
V: TRBV7-2
CDR3: CASSSGTGGPTEAFF
DNA: TGTGCCAGCAGCTCCGGGACAGGGGGACCCACTGAAGCTTTCTTT

length: 14
J: TRBJ1-1
D: TRBD1
size: NA
V: TRBV30
CDR3: CACSGTGWNTEAFF
DNA: TGTGCCTGTTCCGGGACAGGGTGGAACACTGAAGCTTTCTTT

length: 14
J: TRBJ1-1
D: NA
size: NA
V: TRBV30
CDR3: CASSGGMGNTEAFF
DNA: TGTGCCTCCTCCGGGGGGATGGGGAACACTGAAGCTTTCTTT

length: 14
J: TRBJ2-2
D: TRBD1
size: medium-sized
V: TRBV19
CDR3: CASRGQGFTGELFF
DNA: TGTGCCAGTAGGGGACAGGGGTTCACCGGGGAGCTGTTTTTT

length: 15
J: TRBJ2-1
D: NA
size: NA
V: TRBV7-3
CDR3: CASSPQPAGYNEQFF
DNA: TGTGCCAGCAGCCCTCAACCCGCAGGGTACAATGAGCAGTTCTTC

length: 15
J: TRBJ1-4
D: TRBD1
size: NA
V: TRBV5-6
CDR3: CASSAPGQGKEKLFF
DNA: TGTGCCAGCAGCGCTCCGGGACAGGGCAAGGAAAAACTGTTTTTT

length: 14
J: TRBJ2-7
D: NA
size: NA
V: TRBV5-1
CDR3: CASSLGAGSYEQYF
DNA: TGCGCCAGCAGCTTGGGAGCTGGCTCCTACGAGCAGTACTTC

length: 14
J: TRBJ1-6
D: NA
size: NA
V: TRBV28
CDR3: CASSLQGSRSPLHF
DNA: TGTGCCAGCAGTTTACAGGGTTCGAGGTCACCCCTCCACTTT

length: 13
J: TRBJ1-2
D: TRBD1
size: NA
V: TRBV5-1
CDR3: CASSLRQGRGYTF
DNA: TGCGCCAGCAGCTTACGACAGGGACGCGGCTACACCTTC

length: 11
J: TRBJ1-1
D: TRBD1
size: NA
V: TRBV29-1
CDR3: CSAGQAAEAFF
DNA: TGCAGCGCCGGACAGGCGGCAGAAGCTTTCTTT

length: 14
J: TRBJ2-3
D: NA
size: NA
V: TRBV11-2
CDR3: CASSLGSVADTQYF
DNA: TGTGCCAGCAGCTTAGGCAGCGTAGCCGATACGCAGTATTTT

length: 14
J: TRBJ2-2
D: NA
size: few
V: TRBV18
CDR3: CASSPLSNTGELFF
DNA: TGTGCCAGCTCACCACTGTCGAACACCGGGGAGCTGTTTTTT

length: 12
J: TRBJ2-3
D: NA
size: NA
V: TRBV29-1
CDR3: CSDGTLTDTQYF
DNA: TGCAGCGACGGGACTCTCACAGATACGCAGTATTTT

length: 14
J: TRBJ2-2
D: TRBD1
size: NA
V: TRBV25-1
CDR3: CATSGTGNTGELFF
DNA: TGTGCCACGTCCGGGACAGGGAACACCGGGGAGCTGTTTTTT

length: 14
J: TRBJ2-5
D: NA
size: NA
V: TRBV5-6
CDR3: CASSFPRLRETQYF
DNA: TGTGCCAGCAGCTTTCCCCGCCTTCGGGAGACCCAGTACTTC

length: 14
J: TRBJ1-4
D: NA
size: NA
V: TRBV19
CDR3: CASSPTVRNEKLFF
DNA: TGTGCCAGTAGTCCGACAGTAAGGAATGAAAAACTGTTTTTT

length: 13
J: TRBJ1-1
D: NA
size: few
V: TRBV2
CDR3: CASSVSPPGGAFF
DNA: TGTGCCAGCAGTGTTTCCCCACCGGGGGGAGCTTTCTTT

length: 13
J: TRBJ1-5
D: NA
size: few
V: TRBV19
CDR3: CASSPDGDQPQHF
DNA: TGTGCCAGTAGTCCAGATGGGGATCAGCCCCAGCATTTT

length: 18
J: TRBJ2-3
D: NA
size: few
V: TRBV7-6
CDR3: CASSLTPRKGIGTDTQYF
DNA: TGTGCCAGCAGCTTAACCCCCCGAAAGGGGATAGGCACAGATACGCAGTATTTT

length: 13
J: TRBJ1-1
D: NA
size: NA
V: TRBV29-1
CDR3: CSVERQLGPEAFF
DNA: TGCAGCGTTGAAAGGCAGCTAGGCCCTGAAGCTTTCTTT

length: 13
J: TRBJ2-5
D: NA
size: NA
V: TRBV29-1
CDR3: CSVGRGPQETQYF
DNA: TGCAGCGTTGGTAGGGGCCCCCAGGAGACCCAGTACTTC

length: 16
J: TRBJ1-2
D: TRBD1
size: NA
V: TRBV7-2
CDR3: CASSSPATGGTYGYTF
DNA: TGTGCCAGCAGCTCACCCGCAACAGGGGGCACCTATGGCTACACCTTC

length: 15
J: TRBJ2-3
D: TRBD2
size: NA
V: TRBV9
CDR3: CASSTSGGSTDTQYF
DNA: TGTGCCAGCAGCACCAGCGGGGGGAGCACAGATACGCAGTATTTT

length: 15
J: TRBJ2-7
D: NA
size: once
V: TRBV7-2
CDR3: CASSLGPGLAYEQYF
DNA: TGTGCCAGCAGCTTAGGACCGGGATTAGCCTACGAGCAGTACTTC

length: 12
J: TRBJ2-3
D: NA
size: NA
V: TRBV29-1
CDR3: CSVEQGTDTQYF
DNA: TGCAGCGTTGAGCAGGGCACAGATACGCAGTATTTT

length: 12
J: TRBJ2-7
D: TRBD1
size: NA
V: TRBV2
CDR3: CASSETGDEQYF
DNA: TGTGCCAGCAGTGAAACAGGGGACGAGCAGTACTTC

length: 12
J: TRBJ2-4
D: NA
size: NA
V: TRBV5-4
CDR3: CASRDPLNIQYF
DNA: TGTGCCTCCCGGGACCCGTTAAACATTCAGTACTTC

length: 15
J: TRBJ1-1
D: NA
size: NA
V: TRBV7-2
CDR3: CASSFNPGGNTEAFF
DNA: TGTGCCAGCAGCTTCAACCCGGGGGGGAACACTGAAGCTTTCTTT

length: 14
J: TRBJ1-1
D: NA
size: once
V: TRBV2
CDR3: CASRKTDMNTEAFF
DNA: TGTGCCAGCAGGAAGACAGATATGAACACTGAAGCTTTCTTT

length: 12
J: TRBJ1-2
D: NA
size: few
V: TRBV7-2
CDR3: CASSLRGDGYTF
DNA: TGTGCCAGCAGCTTAAGAGGGGATGGCTACACCTTC

length: 11
J: TRBJ1-1
D: NA
size: NA
V: TRBV5-1
CDR3: CASSIQGEAFF
DNA: TGCGCCAGCAGCATACAGGGTGAAGCTTTCTTT